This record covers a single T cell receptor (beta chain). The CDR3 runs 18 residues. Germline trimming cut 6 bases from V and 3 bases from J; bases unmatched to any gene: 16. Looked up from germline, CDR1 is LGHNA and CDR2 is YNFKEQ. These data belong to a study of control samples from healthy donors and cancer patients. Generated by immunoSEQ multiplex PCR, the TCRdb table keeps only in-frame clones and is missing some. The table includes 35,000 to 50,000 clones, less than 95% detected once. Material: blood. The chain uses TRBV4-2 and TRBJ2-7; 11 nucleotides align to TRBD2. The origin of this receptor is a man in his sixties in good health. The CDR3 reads CASSPEGALAGGNYEQYF. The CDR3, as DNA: TGTGCCAGCAGTCCAGAAGGGGCCCTAGCGGGAGGTAACTACGAGCAGTACTTC.